The 7 T cell receptor beta chains below all came from one sample that was sequenced in a study of blood T cell repertoires in COVID-19. The data were produced by immunoSEQ multiplex PCR, yet TCRdb's version contains in-frame clones alone and is incomplete. This table holds around 100,000 clones, approximately 84% found once. Input material: peripheral blood. These receptors were obtained from a man aged 55 to 70 with acute or convalescent COVID-19.

The genes are TRBV11-1 and TRBJ2-3; 7 nucleotides match TRBD1. Germline V gene sequence: CDR1 SGHAT, CDR2 FQDESV (reference sequence). V lost 8 bases, J lost 3 bases, and 8 bases stayed unmatched. The CDR3 runs 14 residues. The CDR3 here is CASRRQGQTDTQYF. DNA for the CDR3: TGTGCCAGCCGACGACAGGGACAGACAGATACGCAGTATTTT.

In the case of this clone: The same CDR3 can be traced to other DNA sequences in this sample. The rearrangement links TRBV9 to TRBJ1-1; D remains ambiguous. Trimming left V 0 bases short and J 5 bases short, with 8 bases between. CDR1 is SGDLS and CDR2 is YYNGEE in the germline V gene. This CDR3 region has 13 residues. CDR3 region: CASSVDFRTEAFF. The CDR3 DNA is TGTGCCAGCAGCGTAGACTTCCGGACTGAAGCTTTCTTT.

The chain combines TRBV25-1 with TRBJ1-1; D ambiguous. The CDR3 runs 12 residues. Germline V CDR1 and CDR2: MGHDK, SYGVNS. Trimming removed 5 bases from V and 1 base from J, with 5 bases in between. CDR3 in DNA: TGTGCCAGCAGTCTAGGGAACACTGAAGCTTTCTTT. Amino acid sequence: CASSLGNTEAFF.

The chain combines TRBV4-3 with TRBJ2-3; 11 bases match TRBD2. The CDR3 consists of 17 residues. CDR1 and CDR2 (germline): LGHNA, YSLEER. The ends lost 3 bases at V and 3 bases at J; junction bases unmatched: 8. The CDR3: CASSQGVAGGPTDTQYF. In nucleotides, the CDR3 is TGCGCCAGCAGCCAGGGTGTAGCGGGGGGGCCGACAGATACGCAGTATTTT.

The chain joins TRBV28 to TRBJ1-1; D may be TRBD1 (6 bases). The CDR3 contains 14 residues. Germline-derived CDR1 and CDR2 are MDHEN and SYDVKM. V was cut by 7 bases and J by 1 base, with 13 bases left in between. The CDR3 reads CASNLIQGNTEAFF. The CDR3 bases are TGTGCCAGCAACCTTATACAGGGGAACACTGAAGCTTTCTTT. Full variable domain (remainder filled in from reference TRBV28 and TRBJ1-1): DVKVTQSSRYLVKRTGEKVFLECVQDMDHENMFWYRQDPGLGLRLIYFSYDVKMKEKGDIPEGYSVSREKKERFSLILESASTNQTSMYLCASNLIQGNTEAFFGQGTRLTVV.

The V gene is TRBV6-6, the J gene TRBJ2-1; 10 bases match TRBD1. The CDR3 contains 18 residues. V lost 5 bases and J lost 0; bases outside the gene matches: 10. Germline V gene sequence: CDR1 MNHNY, CDR2 SVGAGI (reference sequence). CDR3 sequence (DNA): TGTGCCAGCAGTCCTATTACGGGACAGGGGAGCTCCTACAATGAGCAGTTCTTC. Its protein product is CASSPITGQGSSYNEQFF.

V usage is TRBV7-9 and J usage is TRBJ2-2; D not certain. The V gene lost 7 bases and the J gene lost 0 bases, with 9 bases spanning the gap. The germline V gene has CDR1 SEHNR and CDR2 FQNEAQ (reference sequence). This CDR3 has 14 amino acids. This chain's CDR3 is CASIPVANTGELFF. CDR3 coding DNA: TGTGCCAGCATCCCGGTCGCGAACACCGGGGAGCTGTTTTTT.